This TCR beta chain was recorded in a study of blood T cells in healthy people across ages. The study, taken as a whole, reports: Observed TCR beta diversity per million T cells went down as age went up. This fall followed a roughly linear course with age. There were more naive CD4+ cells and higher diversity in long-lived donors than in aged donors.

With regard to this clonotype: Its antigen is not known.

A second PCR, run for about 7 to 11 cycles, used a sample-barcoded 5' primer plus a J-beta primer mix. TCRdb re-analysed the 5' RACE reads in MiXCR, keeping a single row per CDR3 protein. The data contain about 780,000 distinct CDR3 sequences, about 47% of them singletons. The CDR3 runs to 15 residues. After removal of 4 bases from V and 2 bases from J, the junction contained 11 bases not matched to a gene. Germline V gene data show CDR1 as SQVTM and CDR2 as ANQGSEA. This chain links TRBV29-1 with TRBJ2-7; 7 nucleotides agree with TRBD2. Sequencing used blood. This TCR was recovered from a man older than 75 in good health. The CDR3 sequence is CSVGPGGDLTYEQYF. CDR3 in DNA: TGCAGCGTTGGGCCTGGGGGGGACTTAACCTACGAGCAGTACTTC.